A single sample gave rise to the 32 T cell receptor beta chains below, sequenced in a study of shared clonotypes between healthy human individuals. Produced via immunoSEQ multiplex PCR; TCRdb's table is partial and in-frame only. Among around 370,000 clones listed, roughly 96% were seen once. Source material: memory CD8+ T cells sorted from blood. The sample's subset: CD45RO+ cells pooled with CCR7-negative TemRA cells. All receptors come from a man younger than 45 in good health.

This sequence joins TRBV7-2 and TRBJ1-5; 7 bases are shared with TRBD1. The CDR3 loop spans 13 amino acids. Germline V lookup: CDR1 SGHTA, CDR2 FQGNSA. J gave up 4 bases and V 6 bases, and 3 bases lay outside the gene matches. As DNA, the CDR3 is TGTGCCAGCAGTTCGGACAGGAATCAGCCCCAGCATTTT. It encodes CASSSDRNQPQHF. The full variable domain, in which reference TRBV7-2 and TRBJ1-5 provide the parts outside the CDR3, is GAGVSQSPSNKVTEKGKDVELRCDPISGHTALYWYRQSLGQGLEFLIYFQGNSAPDKSGLPSDRFSAERTGGSVSTLTIQRTQQEDSAVYLCASSSDRNQPQHFGDGTRLSIL.

The chain couples TRBV5-4 to TRBJ2-5; D is perhaps TRBD1 (7 bases). Germline CDR1 SGHNT, CDR2 YYREEE (reference sequence). Trimming removed 4 bases from V and 4 bases from J, with 14 bases in between. The CDR3 totals 14 residues. The CDR3 nucleotides are TGTGCCAGCAGCCCGACAGGGACTGGAGAGACCCAGTACTTC. Amino acids: CASSPTGTGETQYF.

This clone was recorded once. The chain employs TRBV6-5 and TRBJ2-1; D is unresolved. CDR3 length: 14 residues. The V and J ends lost 6 bases and 8 bases respectively, with 17 bases between them. CDR1 MNHEY and CDR2 SVGAGI come from the germline V gene. The CDR3 here is CASSPARGLDEQFF. The CDR3 region has the DNA TGTGCCAGCAGCCCGGCGCGAGGCCTGGATGAGCAGTTCTTC.

The DNA for the CDR3 is TGTGCCAGCAGCCCCCAGGGAGGGCTCCGCGAGCAGTACTTC. Translated, it gives CASSPQGGLREQYF. This chain connects TRBV13 to TRBJ2-7; 7 bases agree with TRBD2. Germline V gene lookup returns CDR1 PRHDT and CDR2 FYEKMQ (reference sequence). J was trimmed by 6 bases and V by 5 bases; bases with no gene match: 10. This CDR3 has 14 amino acids.

The V call is TRBV7-3, the J call TRBJ2-2; TRBD2 might be the D (5 bases). In germline, CDR1 is SGHTA, CDR2 FQGTGA. The V gene lost 5 bases and the J gene lost 5 bases, with 12 bases spanning the gap. CDR3 length: 14 residues. The CDR3 sequence: CASSPVSGTGELFF. The DNA of the CDR3 is TGTGCCAGCAGCCCAGTGTCGGGGACCGGGGAGCTGTTTTTT.

The rearrangement joins TRBV6-6 to TRBJ2-2, with 7 bases matching TRBD1. In germline, CDR1 is MNHNY, CDR2 SVGAGI (reference sequence). The CDR3 covers 15 residues. V gave up 6 bases and J gave up 7 bases; unmatched junction bases: 11. The CDR3 DNA sequence: TGTGCCAGCAGCTACACAGGGGAAACGGGCGGGGAGCTGTTTTTT. It yields the protein CASSYTGETGGELFF.

CDR3 sequence (DNA): TGTGCCAGCACCCTGGCAGGGATATATAGCAATCAGCCCCAGCATTTT. Residues: CASTLAGIYSNQPQHF. V and J are TRBV6-6 and TRBJ1-5; D may be TRBD1 (5 bases). The CDR3 has 16 amino acids. Deletions cut 7 bases from V and 0 bases from J, with 16 bases between. CDR1 MNHNY and CDR2 SVGAGI come from the germline V gene (reference sequence).

The V and J genes are TRBV7-2 and TRBJ2-1, with TRBD2 identical over 12 bases. The length of the CDR3 is 17 residues. Per germline, CDR1 SGHTA and CDR2 FQGNSA. V was pared by 4 bases and J by 8 bases, with 12 bases of the junction left unmatched. The CDR3 nucleotides are TGTGCCAGCAGCTCTTACTACTCGGGACTAGCGGGCGATGAGCAGTTCTTC. Amino acids: CASSSYYSGLAGDEQFF. Based on the CDR3 plus reference TRBV7-2 and TRBJ2-1, the full variable domain is GAGVSQSPSNKVTEKGKDVELRCDPISGHTALYWYRQSLGQGLEFLIYFQGNSAPDKSGLPSDRFSAERTGGSVSTLTIQRTQQEDSAVYLCASSSYYSGLAGDEQFFGPGTRLTVL.

The V and J genes are TRBV6-5 and TRBJ1-2, with 9 nucleotides matching TRBD1. Germline CDR1 MNHEY, CDR2 SVGAGI. The CDR3 totals 16 residues. V dropped 4 bases and J dropped 8; count of bases not matched to a gene: 14. This CDR3 is CASSSHSTGQGGGYTF. CDR3 in DNA: TGTGCCAGCAGTTCCCACTCGACGGGACAGGGTGGCGGCTACACCTTC.

The V call is TRBV19, the J call TRBJ2-5; tentatively, D is TRBD1 or TRBD2 (6 bases each). This CDR3 comprises 13 residues. Germline V gene sequence: CDR1 LNHDA, CDR2 SQIVND (reference sequence). Trimming left V 3 bases short and J 5 bases short, with 10 bases between. The CDR3 spells CASSMGGAETQYF. The CDR3 bases are TGTGCCAGTAGTATGGGGGGCGCCGAGACCCAGTACTTC.

The chain links TRBV28 to TRBJ2-7; 14 positions agree with TRBD2. V lost 7 bases to trimming and J lost 6 bases; unmatched junction nucleotides: 5. CDR3 length: 14 amino acids. The germline V gene has CDR1 MDHEN and CDR2 SYDVKM. CDR3 sequence reads: CASTSGTSGSEQYF. As DNA, the CDR3 is TGTGCCAGCACTTCAGGGACTAGCGGGAGCGAGCAGTACTTC.

The rearrangement uses TRBV11-2 and TRBJ2-7; 8 positions match TRBD2. The junction had 5 bases not matched to a gene; V was cut back by 4 bases and J by 0 bases. Germline CDR1 reads SGHAT; CDR2 reads FQNNGV. The CDR3 runs 15 residues. The CDR3 region is CASSSGSGSSYEQYF. The DNA of the CDR3 is TGTGCCAGCAGCTCAGGGAGCGGGAGCTCCTACGAGCAGTACTTC.

The CDR3 loop reads CASSRPLSRYEQFF. DNA of the CDR3: TGTGCCAGTAGTAGACCCCTTTCCCGGTATGAGCAGTTCTTC. V and J are TRBV19 and TRBJ2-1; D gene unclear. Germline V gene data show CDR1 as LNHDA and CDR2 as SQIVND (reference sequence). This CDR3 is built from 14 residues. V was pared by 4 bases and J by 8 bases, with 15 bases between. The whole variable domain, remainder taken from reference TRBV19 and TRBJ2-1, is DGGITQSPKYLFRKEGQNVTLSCEQNLNHDAMYWYRQDPGQGLRLIYYSQIVNDFQKGDIAEGYSVSREKKESFPLTVTSAQKNPTAFYLCASSRPLSRYEQFFGPGTRLTVL.

V gene TRBV5-1 combines with J gene TRBJ2-3; TRBD2 aligns across 9 bases. The CDR3 covers 16 residues. V was pared by 0 bases and J by 1 base, with 3 bases of the junction left unmatched. CDR1 is SGHRS and CDR2 is YFSETQ in the germline V gene. The CDR3 bases are TGCGCCAGCAGCTTGGGTAGCGGGGGAGGCACAGATACGCAGTATTTT. Translation: CASSLGSGGGTDTQYF.

This clone showed up just once. J is TRBJ2-1 and V is TRBV10-2; 8 bases are a match to TRBD2. Trimming at V came to 2 bases and at J to 5 bases, leaving 5 bases not matched to a gene. Germline values: CDR1 WSHSY, CDR2 SAAADI. This CDR3 region has 15 residues. In DNA form, the CDR3 reads TGCGCCAGCAGTGAGAAAGCGGGAGTAGACAATGAGCAGTTCTTC. Translating it yields CASSEKAGVDNEQFF.

With regard to this clone: Other nucleotide sequences in the sample specify the same CDR3. The V and J genes are TRBV14 and TRBJ1-2; the D is unclear. V was pared by 1 base and J by 4 bases, with 7 bases between. Germline V CDR1 and CDR2: SGHDN, FVKESK. The CDR3 runs 13 residues. CDR3 sequence reads: CASSQGRTYGYTF. The CDR3 DNA is TGTGCCAGCAGCCAAGGACGGACCTATGGCTACACCTTC.

The chain links TRBV10-1 to TRBJ2-2; 12 bases line up with TRBD2. The ends lost 1 base at V and 7 bases at J; junction bases unmatched: 4. The CDR3 length is 16 residues. Germline V CDR1 and CDR2: WNHNN, SYGVQD (reference sequence). This chain's CDR3 is CASSELTSGRGGELFF. The CDR3 region has the DNA TGCGCCAGCAGTGAGTTGACTAGCGGGAGAGGCGGGGAGCTGTTTTTT.

The chain links TRBV5-4 to TRBJ2-7; 11 bases line up with TRBD2. The J segment lost 0 bases and the V segment lost 2 bases, leaving 4 bases of the junction unmatched. Germline V gene sequence: CDR1 SGHNT, CDR2 YYREEE (reference sequence). The CDR3 totals 16 residues. In DNA, the CDR3 is TGTGCCAGCAGCTTAACCGGGACTAGCGGCTCCTACGAGCAGTACTTC. This encodes CASSLTGTSGSYEQYF. Filled out from reference TRBV5-4 and TRBJ2-7, the complete variable domain reads ETGVTQSPTHLIKTRGQQVTLRCSSQSGHNTVSWYQQALGQGPQFIFQYYREEENGRGNFPPRFSGLQFPNYSSELNVNALELDDSALYLCASSLTGTSGSYEQYFGPGTRLTVT.

The chain couples TRBV18 to TRBJ1-1; D not certain. The CDR3 covers 14 residues. V lost 3 bases to trimming and J lost 2 bases, with 10 bases between them. From germline, CDR1 is KGHSH and CDR2 LQKENI. The CDR3: CASSPSEINTEAFF. The CDR3 nucleotides are TGTGCCAGCTCACCGAGCGAGATTAACACTGAAGCTTTCTTT.

This chain connects TRBV5-1 to TRBJ2-7, with 13 bases lining up with TRBD2. V dropped 4 bases and J dropped 0; count of bases not matched to a gene: 7. Germline V lookup: CDR1 SGHRS, CDR2 YFSETQ. CDR3 length: 17 residues. DNA for the CDR3: TGCGCCAGCAGCATACGACTAGCGGGAGGCCCCTCCTACGAGCAGTACTTC. It codes for CASSIRLAGGPSYEQYF. The full variable domain, its missing parts supplied by reference TRBV5-1 and TRBJ2-7, is KAGVTQTPRYLIKTRGQQVTLSCSPISGHRSVSWYQQTPGQGLQFLFEYFSETQRNKGNFPGRFSGRQFSNSRSEMNVSTLELGDSALYLCASSIRLAGGPSYEQYFGPGTRLTVT.

This chain joins TRBV5-1 and TRBJ1-1; no firm D call. V lost 0 bases and J 4 bases, leaving 16 bases between the germline ends. The CDR3 is 16 amino acids. In germline, CDR1 is SGHRS, CDR2 YFSETQ. The CDR3 spells CASSLVSYRFATEAFF. DNA of the CDR3: TGCGCCAGCAGCTTGGTAAGTTATCGTTTTGCCACTGAAGCTTTCTTT.

The rearrangement links TRBV28 to TRBJ1-2; D perhaps matches TRBD1 (5 bases). The CDR3 length is 15 residues. Germline loops: CDR1 MDHEN, CDR2 SYDVKM. V shed 6 bases and J shed 0 bases, with 14 bases lying between them. The CDR3 reads CASRPVGGANYGYTF. The CDR3 region has the DNA TGTGCCAGCAGGCCGGTTGGGGGAGCTAACTATGGCTACACCTTC.

This clone was observed a single time. The V gene is TRBV13, the J gene TRBJ2-1; 13 nucleotides align to TRBD2. Germline V gene sequence: CDR1 PRHDT, CDR2 FYEKMQ (reference sequence). After removal of 4 bases from V and 7 bases from J, the junction contained 7 bases not matched to a gene. This CDR3 is 16 amino acids long. The CDR3 loop is CASSSPGLAGKNEQFF. The CDR3 DNA reads TGTGCCAGCAGCTCGCCGGGACTAGCGGGAAAAAATGAGCAGTTCTTC.

V and J are TRBV2 and TRBJ2-2, with 7 bases identical to TRBD2. V lost 4 bases to trimming and J lost 5 bases; unmatched junction nucleotides: 7. Germline CDR1 is SNHLY and CDR2 is FYNNEI. The CDR3 has 15 residues. CDR3: CASSVGGRGTGELFF. The CDR3 DNA follows: TGTGCCAGCAGTGTAGGCGGGAGAGGGACCGGGGAGCTGTTTTTT. The full variable domain, in which reference TRBV2 and TRBJ2-2 provide the parts outside the CDR3, is EPEVTQTPSHQVTQMGQEVILRCVPISNHLYFYWYRQILGQKVEFLVSFYNNEISEKSEIFDDQFSVERPDGSNFTLKIRSTKLEDSAMYFCASSVGGRGTGELFFGEGSRLTVL.

This sequence joins TRBV19 and TRBJ2-7; TRBD2 agrees at 9 bases. The CDR3 runs 14 residues. CDR1 is LNHDA and CDR2 is SQIVND in the germline V gene (reference sequence). The junction had 4 bases not matched to a gene; V was cut back by 5 bases and J by 2 bases. The CDR3 here is CASSGSGRAYEQYF. CDR3 in DNA: TGTGCCAGTAGTGGTAGCGGGAGAGCCTACGAGCAGTACTTC.

The chain is built from TRBV10-2 and TRBJ2-3; no clear D. This CDR3 is built from 15 residues. CDR1 and CDR2 from the germline V gene are WSHSY and SAAADI. V was trimmed by 4 bases and J by 5 bases, leaving 16 bases between them. CDR3 nucleotide sequence: TGCGCCAGCAGTGCGAACTCGGCAAACGGAGATACGCAGTATTTT. Protein: CASSANSANGDTQYF.

V gene TRBV6-1 combines with J gene TRBJ1-5; a possible D gene is TRBD1 (5 bases). CDR1 and CDR2 from the germline V gene are MNHNS and SASEGT. This CDR3 is built from 17 residues. V was pared by 4 bases and J by 0 bases, with 16 bases between. The CDR3 is CASSGAVGGVSNQPQHF. In DNA, the CDR3 is TGTGCCAGCAGTGGGGCTGTGGGGGGGGTTAGCAATCAGCCCCAGCATTTT.

V is TRBV5-1 and J is TRBJ2-7; TRBD2 agrees at 14 bases. The CDR3 is 14 amino acids. The V gene's germline CDR1 is SGHRS and CDR2 YFSETQ. Unmatched junction bases numbered 7, after V lost 3 bases and J lost 11 bases. The chain's CDR3 is CASSYTGLAGAEYF. In nucleotides, the CDR3 is TGCGCCAGCAGCTATACGGGACTAGCGGGAGCGGAGTACTTC.

V is TRBV1 and J is TRBJ2-1; the table gives TRBD2 as D, unverified against the DNA. TRBV1 is flagged as a pseudogene. This CDR3 region has 16 residues. Written as DNA, the CDR3 is TGCACCAGCAGCCAAGTTGGCGGACTAGCGGGAGTGGAGCAGTTCTTC. It is translated as CTSSQVGGLAGVEQFF.

V gene TRBV27 combines with J gene TRBJ2-7; 8 bases agree with TRBD1. The V gene's germline CDR1 is MNHEY and CDR2 SMNVEV (reference sequence). V lost 6 bases to trimming and J lost 0 bases; unmatched junction nucleotides: 7. The CDR3 sequence is 15 residues long. CDR3 DNA: TGTGCCAGCAGCCGACCCGGGACAGGCTCCTACGAGCAGTACTTC. Translating it yields CASSRPGTGSYEQYF.

This clone has just one count. J is TRBJ1-3 and V is TRBV7-9, with D unclear. Germline assignment: CDR1 SEHNR and CDR2 FQNEAQ (reference sequence). V was cut by 3 bases and J by 4 bases, with 7 bases left in between. The CDR3 has 13 amino acids. The CDR3 DNA sequence: TGTGCCAGCAGCTTTGGGGTCGGAAACACCATATATTTT. Its translation is CASSFGVGNTIYF.

Notes on this clone: Other nucleotide sequences from this sample produce the same CDR3. The chain carries TRBV11-2 and TRBJ2-3; D is perhaps TRBD1 or TRBD2 (5 bases each). This CDR3 has 12 amino acids. V was cut by 1 base and J by 6 bases, with 5 bases left in between. Germline V CDR1 and CDR2: SGHAT, FQNNGV. As DNA, the CDR3 is TGTGCCAGCAGCTTAGGGGGGGATACGCAGTATTTT. This encodes CASSLGGDTQYF.